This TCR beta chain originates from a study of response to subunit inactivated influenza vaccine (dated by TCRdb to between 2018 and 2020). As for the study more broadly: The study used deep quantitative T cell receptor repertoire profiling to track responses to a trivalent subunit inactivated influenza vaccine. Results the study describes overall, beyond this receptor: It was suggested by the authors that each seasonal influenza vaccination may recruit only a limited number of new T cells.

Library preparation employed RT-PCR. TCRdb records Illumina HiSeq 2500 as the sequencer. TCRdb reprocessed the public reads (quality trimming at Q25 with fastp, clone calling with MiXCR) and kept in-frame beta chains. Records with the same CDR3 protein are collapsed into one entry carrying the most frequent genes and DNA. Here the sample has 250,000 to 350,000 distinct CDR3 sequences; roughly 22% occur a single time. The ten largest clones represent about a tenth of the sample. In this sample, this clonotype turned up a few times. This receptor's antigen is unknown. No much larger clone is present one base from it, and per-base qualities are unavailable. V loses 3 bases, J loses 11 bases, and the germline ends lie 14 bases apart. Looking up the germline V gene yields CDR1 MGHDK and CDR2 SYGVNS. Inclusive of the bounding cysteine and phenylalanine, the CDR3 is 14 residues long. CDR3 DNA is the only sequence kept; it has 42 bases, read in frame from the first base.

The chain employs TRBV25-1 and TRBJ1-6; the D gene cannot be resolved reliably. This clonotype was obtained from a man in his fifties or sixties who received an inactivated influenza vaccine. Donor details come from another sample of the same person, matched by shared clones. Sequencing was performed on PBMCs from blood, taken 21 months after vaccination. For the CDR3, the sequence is CASSESTVRPPLHF. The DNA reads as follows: TGTGCCAGCAGTGAGTCTACGGTTCGGCCACCCCTCCACTTT. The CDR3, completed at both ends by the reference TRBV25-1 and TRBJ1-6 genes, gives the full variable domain EADIYQTPRYLVIGTGKKITLECSQTMGHDKMYWYQQDPGMELHLIHYSYGVNSTEKGDLSSESTVSRIRTEHFPLTLESARPSHTSQYLCASSESTVRPPLHFGNGTRLTVT.